A single sample is the source of the 3 T cell receptor beta chains below, sequenced in a study of shared clonotypes between healthy human individuals (dated by TCRdb to between 2020 and 2021). The method behind the library was the immunoSEQ multiplex PCR assay. The table was pulled from immuneACCESS by TCRdb, which kept in-frame rearrangements only. Such tables lose some clones; where checked, under half of the loss comes from unresolved V genes, and the rest has no known cause. This sample gives fewer than 600,000 clones in total; about 80% of them show up just once. The ten largest clonotypes hold more than 10% of the sample. Sequenced sample: PBMCs. Every receptor here comes from a woman aged 40 to 49 in good health. Some clones in this sample may be carry-over from other donors' samples.

The chain is built from TRBV9 and TRBJ2-1; 11 positions agree with TRBD2. V lost 5 bases to trimming and J lost 5 bases; unmatched junction nucleotides: 6. The CDR3 spans 15 residues. Germline CDR1 and CDR2: SGDLS and YYNGEE. In nucleotides, the CDR3 is TGTGCCAGCAGTGAGACTAGCGGGATGAACAATGAGCAGTTCTTC. Encoded protein: CASSETSGMNNEQFF.

This rearrangement joins TRBV7-9 to TRBJ2-1, with D perhaps TRBD2 (6 bases). CDR1 and CDR2 (germline): SEHNR, FQNEAQ (reference sequence). The CDR3 loop spans 14 amino acids. With 6 bases removed from V and 4 bases from J, the gap between germline ends came to 13 bases. The CDR3 DNA follows: TGTGCCAGCAGAGCACGGGAGTCGTACAATGAGCAGTTCTTC. Protein sequence: CASRARESYNEQFF.

The chain has TRBV4-2 and TRBJ2-5; D is possibly TRBD1 (6 bases). This CDR3 has 14 amino acids. Per the germline V gene, CDR1 is LGHNA and CDR2 is YNFKEQ. V dropped 4 bases and J dropped 9 bases, with 18 bases sitting between them. The CDR3 spells CASSPPQGSKPQYF. The CDR3 DNA is TGTGCCAGCAGCCCACCACAGGGTAGTAAGCCCCAGTACTTC.